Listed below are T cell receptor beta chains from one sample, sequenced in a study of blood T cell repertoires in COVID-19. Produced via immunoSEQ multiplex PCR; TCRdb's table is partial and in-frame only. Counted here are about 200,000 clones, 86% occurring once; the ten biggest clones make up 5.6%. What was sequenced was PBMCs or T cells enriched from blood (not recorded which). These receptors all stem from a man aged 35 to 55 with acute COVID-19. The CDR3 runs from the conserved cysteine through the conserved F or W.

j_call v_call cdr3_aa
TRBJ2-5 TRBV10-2 CASSETGGDETQYF
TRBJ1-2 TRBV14 CASSPQGMGLSGYTF
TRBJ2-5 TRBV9 CASSVASPSGSPETQYF
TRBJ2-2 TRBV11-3 CASSSRTGAGTGELFF
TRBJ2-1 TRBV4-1 CASRLQAGIYNEQFF
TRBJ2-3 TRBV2 CASTVAELDTQYF
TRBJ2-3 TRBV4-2 CASSLEMADTQYF
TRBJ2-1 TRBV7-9 CASSLDRGRPYSYNEQFF
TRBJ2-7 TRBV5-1 CASSRTSGTYYEQYF
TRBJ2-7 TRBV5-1 CASSWGTSGREQYF
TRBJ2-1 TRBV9 CASSGRLAESRYNEQFF
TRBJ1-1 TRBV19 CASSEQGGNTEAFF
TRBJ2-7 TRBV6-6 CASFRGPSEQYF
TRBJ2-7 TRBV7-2 CASSLGGRDEQYF
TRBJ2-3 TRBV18 CASSSLQGPTDTQYF
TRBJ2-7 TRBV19 CASSTGNEQYF
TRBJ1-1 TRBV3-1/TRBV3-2 CASRNRQMNTEAFF
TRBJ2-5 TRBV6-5 CASRHLQGAETQYF
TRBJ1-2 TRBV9 CASSGQGGYGYTF
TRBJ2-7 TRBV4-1 CASSQSGQGTYEQYF
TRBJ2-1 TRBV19 CASGRGGAEGNEQFF
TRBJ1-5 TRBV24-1 CATSTGSNQPQHF
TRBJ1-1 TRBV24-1 CATSVLLREAFF
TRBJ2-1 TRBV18 CASSPTNGNEQFF
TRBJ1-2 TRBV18 CASSPQQGGEDVEGYTF
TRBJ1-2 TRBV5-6 CATDRKTGGGGYTF
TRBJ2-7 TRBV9 CASNLAGNSYEQYF
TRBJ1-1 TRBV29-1 CSVVPLAEAFF
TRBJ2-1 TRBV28 CASSPSSGSTYNEQFF
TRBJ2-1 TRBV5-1 CASSLAGTGLNEQFF
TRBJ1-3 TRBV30 CAWSSTRVTGNTIYF
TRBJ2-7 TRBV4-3 CASSQDFREVAYEQYF
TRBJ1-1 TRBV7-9 CASSLTQAYTEAFF
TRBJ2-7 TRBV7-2 CASSLGGRDYF
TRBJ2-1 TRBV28 CASSFWGGRSYNEQFF
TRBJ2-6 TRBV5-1 CASSLGQPSGANVLTF
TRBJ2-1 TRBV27 CASGGLAGVTNEQFF
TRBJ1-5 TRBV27 CASSRDLNGNQPQHF
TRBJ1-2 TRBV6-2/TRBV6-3 CASSPRQADASFGYTF
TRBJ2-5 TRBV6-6 CASSYSGRAGETQYF
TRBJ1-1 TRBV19 CASTVGGAGGGTEAFF
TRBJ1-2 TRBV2 CASSAQTVSTGYTF